A single sample gave rise to the 8 T cell receptor beta chains below, sequenced in a study of cytomegalovirus exposure and HLA in healthy donors. Primers included in the PCR were 60 Vbeta and 13 Jbeta primers. Using immunoSEQ multiplex PCR, the repertoire was profiled, and TCRdb retains in-frame clones only, with some absent. The table has about 190,000 clones, approximately 78% seen once. Sequencing used PBMCs. These receptors were collected from a woman aged 18-29 years in good health and CMV-seronegative.

CDR3 coding DNA: TGTGCCAACGCCCTCACACAGGGTGTTTCCCAAGAGACCCAGTACTTC. This translates into CANALTQGVSQETQYF. The chain links TRBV28 to TRBJ2-5, with D possibly TRBD1 on 6 matching bases. This CDR3 is built from 16 residues. Germline loops: CDR1 MDHEN, CDR2 SYDVKM. Trimming cost V 10 bases and J 1 base, with 22 bases left between them.

V and J are TRBV7-2 and TRBJ2-5, with a possible D match to TRBD2 (5 bases). CDR3 length equals 15 residues. Trimming shortened V by 4 bases and J by 0 bases, and 12 bases separated the two germline ends. From germline, CDR1 is SGHTA and CDR2 FQGNSA. CDR3 residues: CASSSSGTYQETQYF. CDR3 sequence (DNA): TGTGCCAGCAGCTCAAGCGGAACATACCAAGAGACCCAGTACTTC.

The chain combines TRBV2 with TRBJ2-3; 11 bases fit TRBD2. This CDR3 region has 17 residues. Looked up from germline, CDR1 is SNHLY and CDR2 is FYNNEI. Trimming cost V 1 base and J 4 bases; bases outside gene matches: 7. CDR3 coding DNA: TGTGCCAGCAGTGAAGTGGCTAGCGGGAGGAGCTCAGATACGCAGTATTTT. It specifies CASSEVASGRSSDTQYF.

Note on this clone: One end of the junction is discordant with germline, which a read error may explain. The chain combines TRBV6-6 with TRBJ1-5; no clear D. The CDR3 spans 16 residues. Per germline, CDR1 MNHNY and CDR2 SVGAGI (reference sequence). The CDR3 DNA sequence: TGTGCCAGCAGTGACTCCTTGGGCAGGCCCGGACAGCCCCAGCATTTT. It specifies CASSDSLGRPGQPQHF.

This clone was picked up a small number of times. The chain is built from TRBV6-1 and TRBJ1-1, with 9 bases that match TRBD1. This CDR3 has 15 amino acids. J was trimmed by 6 bases and V by 3 bases; bases with no gene match: 8. Germline loops: CDR1 MNHNS, CDR2 SASEGT. CDR3 DNA sequence: TGTGCCAGCAGTGAGATCGGACAGGGGTCCCCTGAAGCTTTCTTT. Amino acids: CASSEIGQGSPEAFF.

This chain uses TRBV6-6 with TRBJ2-7; tentative D call: TRBD1 (5 bases). Germline CDR1 and CDR2: MNHNY and SVGAGI (reference sequence). This CDR3 has 13 amino acids. V was clipped by 4 bases and J by 1 base, with 8 bases between them. CDR3 protein: CASSFQGSYEQYF. CDR3 in DNA: TGTGCCAGCAGTTTCCAGGGATCCTACGAGCAGTACTTC.

The V call is TRBV9, the J call TRBJ2-7; tentatively, D is TRBD2 (5 bases). This CDR3 region has 13 residues. CDR1 and CDR2 from the germline V gene are SGDLS and YYNGEE. With 4 bases removed from V and 5 bases from J, the gap between germline ends came to 13 bases. CDR3 residues: CASSTGSPHEQYF. DNA for the CDR3: TGTGCCAGCAGCACGGGATCCCCTCACGAGCAGTACTTC.

This clone has only one observation. The chain combines TRBV2 with TRBJ1-1; 7 bases line up with TRBD1. After removal of 6 bases from V and 5 bases from J, the junction contained 9 bases not matched to a gene. This CDR3 region has 14 residues. Germline CDR1 is SNHLY and CDR2 is FYNNEI. CDR3 coding DNA: TGTGCCAGCAGCGTTCATACAGGGGAAACTGAAGCTTTCTTT. It translates to CASSVHTGETEAFF.